Below are 31 T cell receptor beta chains sequenced from a single sample in a study of blood T cells in healthy people across ages (dated by TCRdb to about 2015). Library prep was done by 5' RACE. The data were produced on an Illumina HiSeq 2500. A second roughly 6 to 12 cycle PCR used a sample-barcoded 5' primer and a J-beta primer mix. Clones were called with MiXCR by TCRdb after fastp trimmed the public reads at Q25, and only in-frame beta chains were retained. CDR3 protein duplicates are merged, each entry listing the most common genes and DNA. The sample records 2 million or so distinct CDR3 sequences, roughly 50% of which are singletons. 2.1% of the sample goes to the ten largest clones. Sequenced material: blood. The receptors originated from a woman aged 40-49 years in good health.

This clonotype was seen only once. The chain carries TRBV6-4 and TRBJ2-5; TRBD1 aligns across 8 bases. The last part of the DNA fits TRBJ2-7 better; the J call may be wrong. The CDR3 has 15 residues. Germline CDR1 is MRHNA and CDR2 is SNTAGT. CDR3 loop: CASSVNGQGDYEQYF. CDR3 nucleotides: TGTGCCAGCAGTGTTAATGGACAGGGTGACTACGAGCAGTACTTC.

This clonotype was counted only a few times. The CDR3 DNA sequence: TGTGCCAGCAGCTTAGCGTTCTCCAGGGGAACCTATAGCGGGGGAACTCAAGAGACCCAGTACTTC. Translation gives CASSLAFSRGTYSGGTQETQYF. This chain links TRBV7-2 with TRBJ2-5; 9 positions agree with TRBD2. The CDR3 loop spans 22 amino acids. In germline, CDR1 is SGHTA, CDR2 FQGNSA. Unmatched junction bases numbered 22, after V lost 0 bases and J lost 2 bases.

The gene calls are TRBV4-2 and TRBJ2-1; a possible D gene is TRBD1 (5 bases). V gave up 3 bases and J gave up 0 bases, with 15 bases separating them. Germline CDR1 reads LGHNA; CDR2 reads YNFKEQ. This CDR3 comprises 17 residues. Here the CDR3 reads CASSQRQGASSYNEQFF. The CDR3 nucleotides read TGTGCCAGCAGCCAGCGGCAGGGTGCGAGCTCCTACAATGAGCAGTTCTTC.

This clonotype was observed at least ten times. This rearrangement joins TRBV29-1 to TRBJ2-3; D is unclear. V was shortened by 6 bases and J by 0 bases, with 10 bases between the two germline ends. Germline V gene lookup returns CDR1 SQVTM and CDR2 ANQGSEA. The CDR3 sequence is 13 residues long. The CDR3 nucleotides are TGCAGCGTGGGAAGATCAAGCACAGATACGCAGTATTTT. Protein product: CSVGRSSTDTQYF.

The V and J genes are TRBV2 and TRBJ1-6, with D maybe TRBD1 (5 bases). Germline CDR1 is SNHLY and CDR2 is FYNNEI. Trimming shortened V by 4 bases and J by 6 bases, and 16 bases separated the two germline ends. The CDR3 consists of 16 residues. The CDR3 DNA reads as TGTGCCAGCAGTGGAGGGTCGCAAGGGGCTAATTCACCCCTCCACTTT. Amino acids: CASSGGSQGANSPLHF.

This clonotype was counted between two and nine times. The chain links TRBV28 to TRBJ1-2; D not certain. The CDR3 totals 13 residues. CDR1 MDHEN and CDR2 SYDVKM come from the germline V gene. Trimming removed 5 bases from V and 4 bases from J, with 11 bases in between. The CDR3 reads CASSPQPPYGYTF. The CDR3 DNA reads as TGTGCCAGCAGTCCACAGCCCCCCTATGGCTACACCTTC.

CDR3 sequence: CASSTPVGYTF. DNA of the CDR3: TGTGCCAGCAGCACTCCCGTTGGCTACACCTTC. The V gene is TRBV12-3 or TRBV12-4, the J gene TRBJ1-2; no definite D call. CDR3 length equals 11 residues. Trimming removed 6 bases from V and 7 bases from J, with 9 bases in between.

J is TRBJ2-1 and V is TRBV6-2 or TRBV6-3, with a weak D call TRBD2 (6 bases). The V end lost 7 bases, the J end lost 3 bases, and 19 bases lay between the germline ends. Germline values: CDR1 MNHEY, CDR2 SVGEGT. This CDR3 comprises 16 residues. The CDR3 nucleotides read TGTGCCAGCACTGACAACCCCGGGACTTTCTACAATGAGCAGTTCTTC. Amino acid sequence: CASTDNPGTFYNEQFF.

The chain recombines TRBV28 with TRBJ1-2; TRBD1 matches 8 bases. CDR1 is MDHEN and CDR2 is SYDVKM in the germline V gene. The CDR3 loop spans 15 amino acids. The V and J ends lost 1 base and 4 bases, in that order; junction bases with no gene match: 5. The CDR3 DNA follows: TGTGCCAGCAGTTTATCCGGACAGGGACCCTATGGCTACACCTTC. It yields the protein CASSLSGQGPYGYTF.

This chain's CDR3 is CASSRTGDSLWDTQYF. DNA for the CDR3: TGCGCCAGCAGCCGTACAGGGGACTCACTCTGGGATACGCAGTATTTT. The chain has TRBV4-3 and TRBJ2-3; maybe TRBD1 (7 bases). V lost 4 bases to trimming and J lost 6 bases, with 20 bases between them. This CDR3 region has 16 residues. CDR1 is LGHNA, CDR2 YSLEER, per germline.

The chain joins TRBV27 to TRBJ2-1; 10 bases align to TRBD2. Germline V lookup: CDR1 MNHEY, CDR2 SMNVEV (reference sequence). The CDR3 contains 14 residues. V lost 5 bases, J lost 6 bases, and 4 bases stayed unmatched. This CDR3 reads CASSPSGGTNEQFF. As DNA, the CDR3 is TGTGCCAGCAGTCCTAGCGGGGGTACCAATGAGCAGTTCTTC.

The V and J genes are TRBV4-1 and TRBJ2-5, with 8 bases identical to TRBD2. CDR1 and CDR2 (germline): MGHRA, YSYEKL. CDR3 length equals 14 residues. J was trimmed by 6 bases and V by 6 bases; bases with no gene match: 9. The CDR3 loop is CASRHLAGEKTQYF. For the CDR3, the DNA is TGCGCCAGCAGGCACCTAGCGGGTGAGAAGACCCAGTACTTC.

In its sample, this clonotype was seen a few times. The J gene is TRBJ2-5, the V gene TRBV7-9, with D uncertain. The CDR3 has 16 amino acids. V lost 4 bases to trimming and J lost 5 bases, with 20 bases between them. The germline gives CDR1 SEHNR, CDR2 FQNEAQ (reference sequence). CDR3 sequence reads: CASSSQIRLGSETQYF. CDR3 DNA sequence: TGTGCCAGCAGCTCCCAAATACGACTGGGATCTGAGACCCAGTACTTC.

Note on this clonotype: A much larger clone lies one base from this, so it may be a read error. The chain couples TRBV5-6 to TRBJ2-7, with 8 bases that match TRBD1. The CDR3 has 13 residues. From germline, CDR1 is SGHDT and CDR2 YYEEEE. Trimming cost V 5 bases and J 3 bases; bases outside gene matches: 4. As DNA, the CDR3 is TGTGCCAGCAGTGAAGGGACAGGCTACGAGCAGTACTTC. Translation gives CASSEGTGYEQYF.

The chain carries TRBV20-1 and TRBJ2-3, with D possibly being TRBD1 (6 bases). Germline lookup yields CDR1 DFQATT and CDR2 SNEGSKA (reference sequence). The CDR3 extends over 15 amino acids. V lost 6 bases to trimming and J lost 3 bases, with 19 bases between them. CDR3 nucleotides: TGCAGTGCCTTACAGGGTCGGTACGCGACAGATACGCAGTATTTT. It translates to CSALQGRYATDTQYF.

The chain uses TRBV28 and TRBJ1-1; no definite D call. This CDR3 spans 16 amino acids. Germline CDR1 is MDHEN and CDR2 is SYDVKM. V was cut by 5 bases and J by 3 bases, with 19 bases left in between. CDR3 sequence: CASSPGHAVGDTEAFF. CDR3 DNA sequence: TGTGCCAGCAGTCCCGGGCATGCAGTTGGAGACACTGAAGCTTTCTTT. Supplemented by reference TRBV28 and TRBJ1-1, the full variable domain reads DVKVTQSSRYLVKRTGEKVFLECVQDMDHENMFWYRQDPGLGLRLIYFSYDVKMKEKGDIPEGYSVSREKKERFSLILESASTNQTSMYLCASSPGHAVGDTEAFFGQGTRLTVV.

This clonotype was seen more than once but under ten times. CDR3 sequence (DNA): TGTGCCACCCGGCTAGCGGGGGGACGACAGGATACGCAGTATTTT. Protein product: CATRLAGGRQDTQYF. J is TRBJ2-3 and V is TRBV6-5; TRBD2 matches 11 bases. This CDR3 has 15 amino acids. CDR1 is MNHEY, CDR2 SVGAGI, per germline. Losses at the gene ends were 10 bases for V and 6 bases for J; bases not matched to a gene: 12.

The chain carries TRBV9 and TRBJ1-2; 9 bases match TRBD1. This CDR3 region has 17 residues. V lost 5 bases, J lost 6 bases, and 17 bases stayed unmatched. Germline CDR1 reads SGDLS; CDR2 reads YYNGEE. CDR3 bases: TGTGCCAGCAGTAAAACCGGGACAGGGTGGACCAGGGATGGCTACACCTTC. This sequence encodes CASSKTGTGWTRDGYTF.

The chain uses TRBV28 and TRBJ1-2, with 7 bases fitting TRBD1. The CDR3 has 16 amino acids. CDR1 and CDR2 (germline): MDHEN, SYDVKM. Trimming at V came to 5 bases and at J to 11 bases, leaving 20 bases not matched to a gene. CDR3 sequence: CASSVPGQAPYGWYTF. The CDR3 region has the DNA TGTGCCAGCAGTGTGCCCGGACAGGCCCCTTACGGGTGGTACACCTTC.

This chain links TRBV5-5 with TRBJ1-2; TRBD1 matches at 9 bases. Germline CDR1 SGHKS, CDR2 YYEKEE (reference sequence). The ends lost 6 bases at V and 7 bases at J; junction bases unmatched: 13. The CDR3 totals 15 residues. The CDR3: CASIVPGQGGGGYTF. In nucleotides, the CDR3 is TGTGCCAGCATCGTGCCGGGACAGGGTGGTGGTGGCTACACCTTC.

This rearrangement joins TRBV10-1 to TRBJ2-4; no clear D. The J call may be faulty, since TRBJ2-7 better matches the DNA end. CDR3 size: 13 residues. Germline V lookup: CDR1 WNHNN, CDR2 SYGVQD (reference sequence). CDR3 sequence (DNA): TGCGCCAGCAGTGAGTCGGCCGTGTGCGAGCAGTACTTC. Its translation is CASSESAVCEQYF.

This clonotype has a single count. V and J are TRBV6-4 and TRBJ2-1; 7 bases align to TRBD1. The CDR3 has 14 amino acids. Germline trimming cut 4 bases from V and 9 bases from J; bases unmatched to any gene: 9. CDR1 is MRHNA and CDR2 is SNTAGT in the germline V gene. The CDR3 sequence: CASSGETGLSEQFF. CDR3 sequence (DNA): TGTGCCAGCAGTGGGGAGACAGGGTTGAGTGAGCAGTTCTTC.

This clonotype was counted between two and nine times. The chain joins TRBV28 to TRBJ2-7, with 7 bases aligning to TRBD1. V lost 6 bases to trimming and J lost 1 base; unmatched junction nucleotides: 15. The germline V gene has CDR1 MDHEN and CDR2 SYDVKM. The length of the CDR3 is 17 residues. As DNA, the CDR3 is TGTGCCAGCAGACCAACAGCCGGGACAGAGCTATCCTACGAGCAGTACTTC. It codes for CASRPTAGTELSYEQYF.

The chain is built from TRBV12-3 or TRBV12-4 and TRBJ1-1; D gene uncertain. With 1 base removed from V and 3 bases from J, the gap between germline ends came to 12 bases. This CDR3 region has 15 residues. The CDR3 reads CASSLVEGEHTEAFF. In nucleotides, the CDR3 is TGTGCCAGCAGTTTAGTGGAGGGCGAGCACACTGAAGCTTTCTTT.

This clonotype has just a few counts. This rearrangement joins TRBV20-1 to TRBJ2-5; D not resolved. V lost 2 bases, J lost 10 bases, and 14 bases lay in between. Looked up from germline, CDR1 is DFQATT and CDR2 is SNEGSKA (reference sequence). The CDR3 is made up of 12 amino acids. The CDR3 bases are TGCAGTGCTAGAAAGCGCAGTTCGGGCCAGTACTTC. It translates to CSARKRSSGQYF.

This clonotype was recorded a few times. V usage is TRBV10-1 and J usage is TRBJ2-5, with D possibly matching TRBD1 (6 bases). With the DNA end fitting TRBJ2-7 better, the J assignment may be wrong. The germline gives CDR1 WNHNN, CDR2 SYGVQD (reference sequence). There are 14 residues in the CDR3. CDR3 protein: CASSRTRDICEQYF. In DNA form, the CDR3 reads TGCGCCAGCAGTAGGACACGGGACATCTGCGAGCAGTACTTC.

The chain uses TRBV28 and TRBJ2-5, with 13 bases identical to TRBD2. The length of the CDR3 is 17 residues. The junction had 6 bases not matched to a gene; V was cut back by 4 bases and J by 1 base. Germline V CDR1 and CDR2: MDHEN, SYDVKM. CDR3 in DNA: TGTGCCAGCAGTTCGTGGACTAGCGGGGGACTCCAAGAGACCCAGTACTTC. It codes for CASSSWTSGGLQETQYF.

V is TRBV12-3 or TRBV12-4 and J is TRBJ2-1; 11 bases are shared with TRBD2. V shed 6 bases, J shed 4 bases, and the junction held 8 bases outside the gene matches. The CDR3 covers 16 residues. The CDR3 DNA reads TGTGCCAGCAGAAACGCTAGCGGGGGGTTTTACAATGAGCAGTTCTTC. Translation gives CASRNASGGFYNEQFF.

V usage is TRBV7-9 and J usage is TRBJ2-5; TRBD1 aligns across 10 bases. This CDR3 comprises 14 residues. CDR1 is SEHNR, CDR2 FQNEAQ, per germline (reference sequence). Trimming cost V 5 bases and J 9 bases; bases outside gene matches: 9. CDR3 nucleotide sequence: TGTGCCAGCAGCCCAGCCGGGACAGGGGAGGCCCAGTACTTC. As protein: CASSPAGTGEAQYF.

A few counts support this clonotype. V usage is TRBV6-1 and J usage is TRBJ2-6; TRBD1 is a possible D gene (5 bases). V lost 8 bases to trimming and J lost 1 base, with 9 bases between them. Looked up from germline, CDR1 is MNHNS and CDR2 is SASEGT. The CDR3 loop spans 14 amino acids. Here the CDR3 DNA reads TGTGCCAGCGGGGCAGTTTCTGGGGCCAACGTCCTGACTTTC. Its protein product is CASGAVSGANVLTF.

This clonotype was recorded a few times. The genes are TRBV27 and TRBJ2-4; D call uncertain. The germline CDR1 and CDR2 sequences are MNHEY and SMNVEV (reference sequence). V was pared by 3 bases and J by 3 bases, with 12 bases between. This CDR3 contains 15 residues. In DNA, the CDR3 is TGTGCCAGCAGTTTGTCCCCCTGGAGCAAAAACATTCAGTACTTC. Translating gives CASSLSPWSKNIQYF.